The entry below describes one T cell receptor beta chain. This sample is part of a study of blood T cell repertoires in COVID-19. The overall study: Specimens from acute and convalescent COVID-19 originated in the United States, Italy and Spain. T cells, B-cell-depleted T cells, or PBMCs supplied cDNA or gDNA.

As handled by the study authors: The assay estimated nucleated cells by amplifying reference gene primers. Generated by immunoSEQ multiplex PCR, the TCRdb table keeps only in-frame clones and is missing some. That table gives V, J and clone size, and the DNA gave D and trimming. Of about 200,000 clones in the sample, 65% to 90% were seen once. V was clipped by 5 bases and J by 0 bases; unmatched bases: 7. This CDR3 contains 17 residues. Germline V gene sequence: CDR1 MNHNY, CDR2 SVGAGI (reference sequence). The TCR sequence derives from a human donor in a cohort sampled during active COVID-19. This chain joins TRBV6-6 and TRBJ2-1, with 10 bases identical to TRBD1. The specimen was peripheral blood. The CDR3 DNA reads TGTGCCAGCAGTCCATGGACAGGGGGTCTCTCCTACAATGAGCAGTTCTTC. It is translated as CASSPWTGGLSYNEQFF.